The 9 T cell receptor beta chains listed next were all sequenced from one sample in a study of blood T cell repertoires in COVID-19 (dated by TCRdb to 2020 to 2021). Library generation was performed with the immunoSEQ multiplex PCR assay. This is the immuneACCESS table as TCRdb keeps it, with only in-frame sequences that have V and J called. A part of the clones is gone; compared with another copy, unresolved V genes explain less than half, and the rest is unexplained. The sample table lists 310,000 or so clones, approximately 83% of them with a count of one. Jointly, the top ten make up about 1.9% of the sample. Sequencing was performed on peripheral blood. These receptors were collected from a young woman who had recovered from COVID-19.

The chain links TRBV5-1 to TRBJ2-5; D might be TRBD1 (6 bases). Trimming removed 4 bases from V and 5 bases from J, with 12 bases in between. CDR3 length: 13 amino acids. Germline CDR1 SGHRS, CDR2 YFSETQ. The CDR3 sequence: CASSITGFETQYF. CDR3 DNA: TGCGCCAGCAGCATCACAGGGTTCGAGACCCAGTACTTC.

A few counts support this clone. The V gene is TRBV18, the J gene TRBJ2-2; 7 bases are a match to TRBD1. The junction had 3 bases not matched to a gene; V was cut back by 2 bases and J by 3 bases. Germline-derived CDR1 and CDR2 are KGHSH and LQKENI. The CDR3 consists of 15 residues. The CDR3 nucleotides are TGTGCCAGCTCACCAGACAGGGCCGACACCGGGGAGCTGTTTTTT. Translating it yields CASSPDRADTGELFF.

This rearrangement joins TRBV5-4 to TRBJ2-1, with TRBD2 matching 10 bases. The CDR3 runs to 13 residues. The J segment lost 10 bases and the V segment lost 4 bases, leaving 5 bases of the junction unmatched. The germline V gene has CDR1 SGHNT and CDR2 YYREEE (reference sequence). The DNA for the CDR3 is TGTGCCAGCAGCCCGGGACTAGCGAAAGAGCAGTTCTTC. Protein sequence: CASSPGLAKEQFF.

The chain combines TRBV6-5 with TRBJ1-1; D gene uncertain. V lost 5 bases to trimming and J lost 11 bases, with 18 bases between them. The germline gives CDR1 MNHEY, CDR2 SVGAGI. The length of the CDR3 is 13 residues. The CDR3 nucleotides read TGTGCCAGCAGTACGAACCCCCAGAGGGCCGCTTTCTTT. Protein sequence: CASSTNPQRAAFF.

The chain couples TRBV28 to TRBJ1-1; possibly TRBD1 for D (5 bases). The CDR3 totals 14 residues. Germline assignment: CDR1 MDHEN and CDR2 SYDVKM. The V end was cut by 5 bases, the J end by 2 bases, with 12 bases between. The chain's CDR3 is CASSPWGGNTEAFF. In DNA form, the CDR3 reads TGTGCCAGCAGTCCTTGGGGCGGAAACACTGAAGCTTTCTTT. Complete variable domain (other parts from reference TRBV28 and TRBJ1-1): DVKVTQSSRYLVKRTGEKVFLECVQDMDHENMFWYRQDPGLGLRLIYFSYDVKMKEKGDIPEGYSVSREKKERFSLILESASTNQTSMYLCASSPWGGNTEAFFGQGTRLTVV.

V gene TRBV7-9 combines with J gene TRBJ1-6; maybe TRBD1 (5 bases). V lost 5 bases to trimming and J lost 10 bases, with 21 bases between them. The length of the CDR3 is 16 residues. Looked up from germline, CDR1 is SEHNR and CDR2 is FQNEAQ (reference sequence). The CDR3 coding sequence is TGTGCCAGCAGCGTAGGTAACGGCAGGGTTTACTCACCCCTCCACTTT. It is translated as CASSVGNGRVYSPLHF.

The CDR3 region has the DNA TGTGCCAGCAGCTTATTTCAGAATCAAGAGACCCAGTACTTC. This translates into CASSLFQNQETQYF. The chain has TRBV7-8 and TRBJ2-5; D unclear. This CDR3 has 14 amino acids. Trimming took 2 bases from V and 2 from J, leaving 9 bases between them. The germline V gene has CDR1 SGHVS and CDR2 FQNEAQ.

J is TRBJ2-3 and V is TRBV24-1, with D perhaps matching TRBD2 (6 bases). V lost 9 bases and J 0 bases, leaving 6 bases between the germline ends. The CDR3 length is 12 residues. The germline CDR1 and CDR2 sequences are KGHDR and SFDVKD. The CDR3 sequence is CATGTSTDTQYF. In DNA, the CDR3 is TGTGCCACCGGGACTAGCACAGATACGCAGTATTTT.

This chain connects TRBV5-1 to TRBJ1-3, with D maybe TRBD1 (6 bases). Germline V CDR1 and CDR2: SGHRS, YFSETQ. Trimming took 8 bases from V and 8 from J, leaving 8 bases between them. This CDR3 is 10 amino acids long. The CDR3 coding sequence is TGCGCCAGGAGGGGGTACACCATATATTTT. Amino acids: CARRGYTIYF.